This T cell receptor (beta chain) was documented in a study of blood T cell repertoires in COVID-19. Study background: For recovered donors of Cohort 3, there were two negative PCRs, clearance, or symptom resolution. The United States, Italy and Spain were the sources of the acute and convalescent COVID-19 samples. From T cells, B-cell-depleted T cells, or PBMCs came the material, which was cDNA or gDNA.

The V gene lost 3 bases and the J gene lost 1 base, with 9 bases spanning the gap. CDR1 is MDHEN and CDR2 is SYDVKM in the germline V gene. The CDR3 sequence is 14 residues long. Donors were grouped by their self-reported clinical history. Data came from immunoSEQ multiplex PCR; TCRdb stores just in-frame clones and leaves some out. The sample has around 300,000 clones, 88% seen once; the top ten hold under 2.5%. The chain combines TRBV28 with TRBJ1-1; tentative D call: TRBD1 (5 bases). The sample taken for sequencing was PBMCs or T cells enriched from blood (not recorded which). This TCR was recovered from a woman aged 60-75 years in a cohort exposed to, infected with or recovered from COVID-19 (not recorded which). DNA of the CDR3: TGTGCCAGCAGTTTGATCGGGGGGAACACTGAAGCTTTCTTT. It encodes CASSLIGGNTEAFF. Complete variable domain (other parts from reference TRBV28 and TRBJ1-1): DVKVTQSSRYLVKRTGEKVFLECVQDMDHENMFWYRQDPGLGLRLIYFSYDVKMKEKGDIPEGYSVSREKKERFSLILESASTNQTSMYLCASSLIGGNTEAFFGQGTRLTVV.